The clone carrying this TCR beta chain was counted at least ten times. What it recognizes is unknown. One end of the junction does not line up with germline, which may come from a read error. CDR1 and CDR2 from the germline V gene are MNHEY and SMNVEV (reference sequence). The CDR3 totals 14 residues. This specimen belongs to a study of Graves' ophthalmopathy and Graves' hyperthyroidism. Study-level points and caveats: Among thyroid clonotypes expanded above 0.001 frequency, most also appeared in blood. In predicting ophthalmopathy progression, the model reached roughly 69% sensitivity and roughly 74% specificity.

Amplification targeted the TCR beta CDR3 regions, with RNA transcripts as the source material. The first-round RT-PCR employed HTBI primers together with the Qiagen OneStep RT-PCR kit. A multiplex PCR was then performed as the second round. Via MiXCR, TCRdb re-called the multiplex PCR reads, giving one row per CDR3 protein. Of hundreds of thousands of distinct CDR3 sequences listed, roughly 21% were seen once; the top ten hold under 3.5%. The rearrangement links TRBV27 to TRBJ1-5; the D gene is possibly TRBD1 (5 bases). Material: peripheral blood. The clonotype was recovered from a woman aged 18-29 years with stable Graves' hyperthyroidism. CDR3 region: CAGSYRKSNQPQHF. CDR3 DNA: TGTGCCGGCAGTTACAGGAAAAGCAATCAGCCCCAGCATTTT.